This T cell receptor beta chain was documented in a study of CD8+CD57+ T cells in acquired aplastic anemia. Study overall: The mean DNA yield obtained from sorted CD4+ and CD8+ cells came to 3.2 ug. Healthy donors gave approximately 10 million reads on average for CD4+ cells. Study outcomes and limitations: A significant difference in CD8+ Simpson's diversity between patients and controls was not found.

CDR1 is MNHEY and CDR2 is SVGAGI in the germline V gene. The CDR3 has 16 amino acids. According to the study, genomic DNA was the template for TCR beta VDJ and CDR3 profiling. One entry per CDR3 protein, called by TCRdb with MiXCR from the reads. In the table there are about 190,000 distinct CDR3 sequences, approximately 50% of which are singletons. A few counts support this clonotype. Its antigen is still unknown. The junction departs from the called germline gene at one end, perhaps through a read error. This clonotype originated in a human donor in good health, serving as a control. Sequencing input: sorted CD4+, CD8+, or CD8+CD57+ T cells (not recorded which) from PBMCs. This chain uses TRBV6-5 with TRBJ1-6, with 7 bases that match TRBD1. The CDR3 bases are TGTGCCAGCAGTCACTCCGGGAGGGGGCTAAATTCACCCCTCCACTTT. Protein product: CASSHSGRGLNSPLHF.